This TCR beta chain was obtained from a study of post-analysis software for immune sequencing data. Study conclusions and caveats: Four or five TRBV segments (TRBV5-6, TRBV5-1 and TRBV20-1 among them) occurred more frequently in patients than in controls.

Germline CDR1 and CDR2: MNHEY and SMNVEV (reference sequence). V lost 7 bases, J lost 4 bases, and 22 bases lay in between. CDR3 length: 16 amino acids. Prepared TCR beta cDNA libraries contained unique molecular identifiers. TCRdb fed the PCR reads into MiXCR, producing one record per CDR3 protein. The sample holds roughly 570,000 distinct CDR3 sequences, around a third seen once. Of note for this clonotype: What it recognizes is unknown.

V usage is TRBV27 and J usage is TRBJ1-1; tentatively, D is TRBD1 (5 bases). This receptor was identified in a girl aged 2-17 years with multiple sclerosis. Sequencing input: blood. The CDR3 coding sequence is TGTGCCAGCAATAAAGGGGACGCCCGGGAAGGCACTGAAGCTTTCTTT. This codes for CASNKGDAREGTEAFF.